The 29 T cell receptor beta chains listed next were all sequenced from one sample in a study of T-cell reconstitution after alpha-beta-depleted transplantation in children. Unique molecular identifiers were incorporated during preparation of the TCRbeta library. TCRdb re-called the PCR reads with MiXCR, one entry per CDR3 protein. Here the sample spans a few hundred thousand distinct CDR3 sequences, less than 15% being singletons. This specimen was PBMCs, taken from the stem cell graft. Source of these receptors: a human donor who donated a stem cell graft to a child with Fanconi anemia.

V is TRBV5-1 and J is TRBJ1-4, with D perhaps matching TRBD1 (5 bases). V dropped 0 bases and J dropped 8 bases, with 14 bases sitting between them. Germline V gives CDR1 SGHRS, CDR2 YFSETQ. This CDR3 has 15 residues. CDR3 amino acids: CASSLGAGHPEKLFF. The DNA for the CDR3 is TGCGCCAGCAGCTTGGGTGCAGGGCATCCGGAAAAACTGTTTTTT.

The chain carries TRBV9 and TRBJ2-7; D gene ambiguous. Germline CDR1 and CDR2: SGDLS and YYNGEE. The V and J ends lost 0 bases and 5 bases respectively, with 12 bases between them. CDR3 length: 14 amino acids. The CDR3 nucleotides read TGTGCCAGCAGCGTAGACTCCCTGCGAAACGAGCAGTACTTC. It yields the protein CASSVDSLRNEQYF.

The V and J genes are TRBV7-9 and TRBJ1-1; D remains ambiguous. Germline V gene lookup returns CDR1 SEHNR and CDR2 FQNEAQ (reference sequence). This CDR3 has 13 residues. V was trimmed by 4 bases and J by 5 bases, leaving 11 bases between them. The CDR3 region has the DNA TGTGCCAGCAGCTCCTCGGATGTGACTGAAGCTTTCTTT. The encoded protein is CASSSSDVTEAFF.

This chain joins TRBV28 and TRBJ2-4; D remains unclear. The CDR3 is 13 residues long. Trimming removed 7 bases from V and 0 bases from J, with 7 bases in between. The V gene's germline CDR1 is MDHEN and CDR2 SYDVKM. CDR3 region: CASTGLAKNIQYF. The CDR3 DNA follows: TGTGCCAGCACCGGGTTAGCCAAAAACATTCAGTACTTC.

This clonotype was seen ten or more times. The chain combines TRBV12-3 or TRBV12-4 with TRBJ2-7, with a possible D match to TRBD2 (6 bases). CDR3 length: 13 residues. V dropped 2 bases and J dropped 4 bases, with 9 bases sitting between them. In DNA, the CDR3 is TGTGCCAGCAGTTTACTCGGGGGATACGAGCAGTACTTC. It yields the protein CASSLLGGYEQYF.

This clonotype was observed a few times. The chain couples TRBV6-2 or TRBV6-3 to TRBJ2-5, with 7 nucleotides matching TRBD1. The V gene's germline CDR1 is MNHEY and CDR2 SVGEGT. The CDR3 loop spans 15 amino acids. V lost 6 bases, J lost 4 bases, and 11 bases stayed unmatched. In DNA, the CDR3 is TGTGCCAGCAGAAACGACAGGGTGAGGGGAGAGACCCAGTACTTC. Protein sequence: CASRNDRVRGETQYF.

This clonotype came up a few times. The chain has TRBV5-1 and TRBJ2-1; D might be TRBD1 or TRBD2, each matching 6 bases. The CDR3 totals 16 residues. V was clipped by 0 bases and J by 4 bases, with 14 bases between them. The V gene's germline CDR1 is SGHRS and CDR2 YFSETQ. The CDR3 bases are TGCGCCAGCAGCTTGGCCTCCGGGGGCACTTACAATGAGCAGTTCTTC. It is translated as CASSLASGGTYNEQFF.

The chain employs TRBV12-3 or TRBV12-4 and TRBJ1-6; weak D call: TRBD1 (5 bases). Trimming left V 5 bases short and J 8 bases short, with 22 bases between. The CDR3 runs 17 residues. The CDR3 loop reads CASSKSVGALAHSPLHF. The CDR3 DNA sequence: TGTGCCAGCAGTAAAAGCGTTGGGGCCTTGGCTCATTCACCCCTCCACTTT.

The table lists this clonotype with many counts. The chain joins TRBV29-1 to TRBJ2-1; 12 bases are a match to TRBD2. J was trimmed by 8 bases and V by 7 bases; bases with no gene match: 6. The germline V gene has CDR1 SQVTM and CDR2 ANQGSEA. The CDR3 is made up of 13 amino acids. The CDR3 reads CSASGGALDEQFF. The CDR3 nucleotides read TGCAGCGCTAGCGGGGGGGCCTTGGATGAGCAGTTCTTC.

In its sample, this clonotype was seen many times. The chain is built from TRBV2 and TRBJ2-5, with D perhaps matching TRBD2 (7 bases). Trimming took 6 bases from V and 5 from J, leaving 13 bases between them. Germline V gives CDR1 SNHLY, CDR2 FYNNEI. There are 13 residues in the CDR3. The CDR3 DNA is TGTGCCAGCAGAGAGGGCGGGGGCGAGACCCAGTACTTC. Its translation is CASREGGGETQYF. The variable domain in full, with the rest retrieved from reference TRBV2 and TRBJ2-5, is EPEVTQTPSHQVTQMGQEVILRCVPISNHLYFYWYRQILGQKVEFLVSFYNNEISEKSEIFDDQFSVERPDGSNFTLKIRSTKLEDSAMYFCASREGGGETQYFGPGTRLLVL.

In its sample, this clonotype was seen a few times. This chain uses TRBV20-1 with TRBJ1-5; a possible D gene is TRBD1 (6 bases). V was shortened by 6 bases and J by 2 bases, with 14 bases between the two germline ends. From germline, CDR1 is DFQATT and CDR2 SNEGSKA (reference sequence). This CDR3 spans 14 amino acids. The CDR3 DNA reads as TGCAGTGCAGGAGGGGGAGGAGGCAATCAGCCCCAGCATTTT. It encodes CSAGGGGGNQPQHF.

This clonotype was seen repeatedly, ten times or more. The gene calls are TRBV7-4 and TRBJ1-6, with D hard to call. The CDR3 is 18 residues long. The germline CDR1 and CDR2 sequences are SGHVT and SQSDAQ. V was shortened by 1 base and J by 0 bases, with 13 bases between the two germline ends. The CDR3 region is CASSLERRLSSYNSPLHF. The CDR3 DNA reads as TGTGCCAGCAGCTTAGAAAGGAGACTAAGCTCCTATAATTCACCCCTCCACTTT.

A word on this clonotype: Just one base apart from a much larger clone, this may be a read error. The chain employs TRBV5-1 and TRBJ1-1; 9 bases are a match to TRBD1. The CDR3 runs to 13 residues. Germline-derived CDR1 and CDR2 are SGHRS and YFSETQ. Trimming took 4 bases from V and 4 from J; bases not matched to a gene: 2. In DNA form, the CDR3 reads TGCGCCAGCAGCAGGGGACAGGGCACTGAAGCTTTCTTT. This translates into CASSRGQGTEAFF.

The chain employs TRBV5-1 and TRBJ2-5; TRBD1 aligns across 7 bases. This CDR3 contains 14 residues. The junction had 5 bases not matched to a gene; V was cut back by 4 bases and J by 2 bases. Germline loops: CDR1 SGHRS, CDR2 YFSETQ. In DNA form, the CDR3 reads TGCGCCAGCAGCCACCGGACAGGACAAGAGACCCAGTACTTC. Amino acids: CASSHRTGQETQYF.

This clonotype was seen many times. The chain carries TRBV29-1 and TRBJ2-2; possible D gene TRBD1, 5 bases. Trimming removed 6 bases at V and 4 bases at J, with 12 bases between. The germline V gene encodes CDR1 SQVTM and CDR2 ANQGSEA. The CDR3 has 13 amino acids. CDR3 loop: CSVGKGFTGELFF. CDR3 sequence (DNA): TGCAGCGTGGGAAAGGGGTTCACCGGGGAGCTGTTTTTT.

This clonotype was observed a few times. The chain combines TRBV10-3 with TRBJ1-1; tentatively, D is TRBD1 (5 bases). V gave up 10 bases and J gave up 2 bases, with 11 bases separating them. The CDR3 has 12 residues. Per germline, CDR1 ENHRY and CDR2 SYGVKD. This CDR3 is CATGASNTEAFF. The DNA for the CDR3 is TGTGCCACTGGGGCATCTAACACTGAAGCTTTCTTT.

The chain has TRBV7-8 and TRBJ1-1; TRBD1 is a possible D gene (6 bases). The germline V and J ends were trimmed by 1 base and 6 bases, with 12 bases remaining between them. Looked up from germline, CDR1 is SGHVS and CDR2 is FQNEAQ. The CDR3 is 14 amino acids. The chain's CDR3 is CASSLEGGSAEAFF. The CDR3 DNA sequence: TGTGCCAGCAGCTTAGAAGGGGGGTCCGCTGAAGCTTTCTTT.

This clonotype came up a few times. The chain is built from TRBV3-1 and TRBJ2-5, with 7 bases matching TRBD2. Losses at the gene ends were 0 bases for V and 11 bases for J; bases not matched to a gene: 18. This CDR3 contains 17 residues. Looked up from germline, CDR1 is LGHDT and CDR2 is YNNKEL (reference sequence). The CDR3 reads CASSQDPTIGLVDSQYF. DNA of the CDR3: TGTGCCAGCAGCCAAGATCCCACTATAGGACTAGTTGATTCTCAGTACTTC.

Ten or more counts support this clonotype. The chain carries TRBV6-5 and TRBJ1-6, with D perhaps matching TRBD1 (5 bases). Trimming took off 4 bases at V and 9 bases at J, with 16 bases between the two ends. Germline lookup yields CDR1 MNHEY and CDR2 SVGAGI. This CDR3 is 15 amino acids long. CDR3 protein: CASSLGQGYRSPLHF. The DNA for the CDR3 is TGTGCCAGCAGTTTGGGCCAGGGATACCGTTCACCCCTCCACTTT.

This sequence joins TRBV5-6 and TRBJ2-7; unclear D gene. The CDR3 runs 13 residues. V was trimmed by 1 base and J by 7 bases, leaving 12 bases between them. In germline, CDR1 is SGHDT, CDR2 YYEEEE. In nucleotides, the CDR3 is TGTGCCAGCAGCTTGTTCGGGTCGGAAGAGCAGTACGTC. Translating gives CASSLFGSEEQYV.

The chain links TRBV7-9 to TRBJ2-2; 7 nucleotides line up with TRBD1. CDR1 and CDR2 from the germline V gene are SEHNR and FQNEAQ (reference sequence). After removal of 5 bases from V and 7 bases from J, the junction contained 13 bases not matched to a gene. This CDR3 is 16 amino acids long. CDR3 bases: TGTGCCAGCAGCCAACGACAGGGAGTCAAAAGCGGGGAGCTGTTTTTT. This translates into CASSQRQGVKSGELFF.

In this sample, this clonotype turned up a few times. The DNA of the CDR3 is TGTGCCAGCAGCGTAGGTCCCCAAGGGGATACGCAGTATTTT. This gives the protein CASSVGPQGDTQYF. This chain uses TRBV9 with TRBJ2-3, with D uncertain. Trimming took off 0 bases at V and 6 bases at J, with 11 bases between the two ends. From germline, CDR1 is SGDLS and CDR2 YYNGEE. The CDR3 covers 14 residues.

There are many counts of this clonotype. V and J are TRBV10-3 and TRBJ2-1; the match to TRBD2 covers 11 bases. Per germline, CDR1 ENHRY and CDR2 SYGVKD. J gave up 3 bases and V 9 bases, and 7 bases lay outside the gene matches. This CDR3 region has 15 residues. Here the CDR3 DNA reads TGTGCCATTCGCCCGACTAGCGGGGACTACAATGAGCAGTTCTTC. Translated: CAIRPTSGDYNEQFF.

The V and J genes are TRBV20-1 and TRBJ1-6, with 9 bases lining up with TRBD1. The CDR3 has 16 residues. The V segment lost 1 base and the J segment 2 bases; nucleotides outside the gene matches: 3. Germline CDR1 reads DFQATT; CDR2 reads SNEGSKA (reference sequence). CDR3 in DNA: TGCAGTGCTAGAGTCACAGGGGGCGCCTATAATTCACCCCTCCACTTT. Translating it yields CSARVTGGAYNSPLHF.

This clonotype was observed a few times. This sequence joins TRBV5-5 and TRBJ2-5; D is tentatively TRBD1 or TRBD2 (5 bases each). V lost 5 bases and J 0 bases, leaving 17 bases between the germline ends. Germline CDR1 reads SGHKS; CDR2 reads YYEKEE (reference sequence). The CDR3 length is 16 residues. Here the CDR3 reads CASRPGDPRYQETQYF. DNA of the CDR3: TGTGCCAGCAGACCTGGGGACCCTAGATACCAAGAGACCCAGTACTTC.

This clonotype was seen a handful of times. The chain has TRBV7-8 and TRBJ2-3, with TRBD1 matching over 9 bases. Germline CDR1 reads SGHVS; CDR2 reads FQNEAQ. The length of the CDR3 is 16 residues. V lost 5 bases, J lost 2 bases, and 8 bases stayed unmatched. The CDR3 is CASSAQGATPTDTQYF. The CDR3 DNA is TGTGCCAGCAGCGCACAGGGGGCAACCCCCACAGATACGCAGTATTTT.

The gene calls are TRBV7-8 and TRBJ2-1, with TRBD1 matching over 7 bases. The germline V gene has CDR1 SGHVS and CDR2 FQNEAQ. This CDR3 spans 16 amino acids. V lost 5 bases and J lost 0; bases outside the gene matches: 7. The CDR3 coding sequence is TGTGCCAGCAGCCCCCGACAGGGTGGCTCCTACAATGAGCAGTTCTTC. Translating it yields CASSPRQGGSYNEQFF.

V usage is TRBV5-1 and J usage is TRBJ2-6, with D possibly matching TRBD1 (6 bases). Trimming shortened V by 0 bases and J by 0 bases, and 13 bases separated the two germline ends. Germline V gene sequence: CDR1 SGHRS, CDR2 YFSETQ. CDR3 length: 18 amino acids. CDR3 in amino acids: CASSLVSGAGSGANVLTF. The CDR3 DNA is TGCGCCAGCAGCTTGGTATCAGGGGCTGGCTCTGGGGCCAACGTCCTGACTTTC.

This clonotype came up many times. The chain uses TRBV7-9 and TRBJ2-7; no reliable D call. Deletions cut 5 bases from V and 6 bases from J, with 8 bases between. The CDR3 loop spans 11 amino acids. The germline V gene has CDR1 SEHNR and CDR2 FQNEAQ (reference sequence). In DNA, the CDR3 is TGTGCCAGCAGCCTCTCCCGCGAGCAGTACTTC. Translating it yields CASSLSREQYF.